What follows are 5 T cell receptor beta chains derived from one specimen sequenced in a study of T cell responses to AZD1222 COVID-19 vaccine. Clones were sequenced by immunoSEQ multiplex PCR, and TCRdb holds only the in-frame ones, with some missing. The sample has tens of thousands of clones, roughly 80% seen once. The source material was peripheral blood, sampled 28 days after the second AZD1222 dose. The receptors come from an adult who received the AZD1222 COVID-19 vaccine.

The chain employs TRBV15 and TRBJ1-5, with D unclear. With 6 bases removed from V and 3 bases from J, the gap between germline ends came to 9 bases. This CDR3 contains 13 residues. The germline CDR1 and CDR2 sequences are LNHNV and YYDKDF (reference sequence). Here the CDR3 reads CATSGRYNQPQHF. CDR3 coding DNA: TGTGCCACCAGTGGACGGTACAATCAGCCCCAGCATTTT.

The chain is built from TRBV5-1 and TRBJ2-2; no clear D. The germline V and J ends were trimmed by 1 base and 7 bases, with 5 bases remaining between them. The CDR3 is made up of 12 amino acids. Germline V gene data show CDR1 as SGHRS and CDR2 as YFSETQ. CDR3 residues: CASSLNGGELFF. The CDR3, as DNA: TGCGCCAGCAGCTTGAACGGCGGGGAGCTGTTTTTT.

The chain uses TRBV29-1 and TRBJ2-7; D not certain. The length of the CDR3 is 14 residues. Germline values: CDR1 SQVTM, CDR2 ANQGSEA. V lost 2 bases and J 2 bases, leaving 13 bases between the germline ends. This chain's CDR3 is CSVEKIEHPYEQYF. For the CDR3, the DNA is TGCAGCGTTGAAAAAATAGAACACCCCTACGAGCAGTACTTC.

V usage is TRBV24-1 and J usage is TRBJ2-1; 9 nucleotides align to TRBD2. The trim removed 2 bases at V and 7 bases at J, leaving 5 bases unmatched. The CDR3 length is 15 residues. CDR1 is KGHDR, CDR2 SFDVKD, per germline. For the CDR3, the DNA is TGTGCCACCAGTGATTCTAGCGGGATAGGGAATGAGCAGTTCTTC. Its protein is CATSDSSGIGNEQFF.

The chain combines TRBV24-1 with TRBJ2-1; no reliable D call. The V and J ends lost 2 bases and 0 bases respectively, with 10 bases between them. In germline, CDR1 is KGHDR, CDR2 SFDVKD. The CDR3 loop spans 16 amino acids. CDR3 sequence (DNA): TGTGCCACCAGTGATTCAAGCCGGAGCTCCTACAATGAGCAGTTCTTC. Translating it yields CATSDSSRSSYNEQFF.